This T cell receptor (beta chain) was found in a study of spatial heterogeneity in lung cancer. Looking at the study overall: Available follow-up PBMC samples were sequenced, at a median of roughly 2 years post-resection.

The study tagged each TCR cDNA molecule with a unique molecular identifier. Each CDR3 protein gets one entry after TCRdb re-called the 5' RACE reads with MiXCR. The repertoire holds about 94,000 distinct CDR3 sequences, less than 20% seen once, with around a fifth in the top ten. Study-wide results and caveats: Circulating ubiquitous expanded tumor TCRs were observed more frequently at resection than at follow-up.

Documented time point: blood at routine non-recurrence follow-up after resection. Trimming stripped 3 bases from V and 4 bases from J, with 15 bases between. CDR3 length: 15 amino acids. Germline V gives CDR1 MGHRA, CDR2 YSYEKL. Points on this clonotype: What it binds is unknown.

The sample here was PBMCs, taken at follow-up. The TCR comes from a male donor with early-stage non-small cell lung cancer. The chain recombines TRBV4-1 with TRBJ2-5; a possible D gene is TRBD1 (5 bases). The CDR3 protein is CASSHANDRGETQYF. The DNA for the CDR3 is TGCGCCAGCAGCCACGCCAACGACAGAGGAGAGACCCAGTACTTC.